This T cell receptor (beta chain) was documented in a study of glioma-infiltrating T cells after dendritic cell vaccination. This CDR3 contains 14 residues. V was cut by 2 bases and J by 2 bases, with 9 bases left in between. CDR1 MDHEN and CDR2 SYDVKM come from the germline V gene. The immunoSEQ assay amplified TCRB CDR3 from up to 2 ug DNA. Clones were read by immunoSEQ multiplex PCR, and TCRdb kept only the in-frame ones, dropping some. The sample lists more than 95,000 clones, about four fifths occurring once. Sequenced material: blood, taken before dendritic cell vaccination. The J gene is TRBJ1-1, the V gene TRBV28, with TRBD1 as a possible D gene (6 bases). This sequence originates from a human donor with glioblastoma. The CDR3: CASSLARGNTEAFF. CDR3 bases: TGTGCCAGCAGTTTAGCCAGGGGTAACACTGAAGCTTTCTTT.